This T cell receptor (beta chain) originates from a study of cytomegalovirus exposure and HLA in healthy donors. The CDR3 has 16 amino acids. Germline CDR1 reads SNHLY; CDR2 reads FYNNEI. The V end was cut by 7 bases, the J end by 6 bases, with 22 bases between. The count of this clone is one. Its target is not known. General observations from the study: Associated with cytomegalovirus, according to the listing, were some 180 TCR beta chains. In vitro data verified three CMV-associated chains as specific for CMV antigens. Using the classifier, cytomegalovirus status was reportedly diagnosed with high specificity and sensitivity.

With 60 Vbeta and 13 Jbeta primers, the PCR was carried out. Measured with immunoSEQ multiplex PCR; TCRdb has only the in-frame clones, and not every one. The top ten hold around 8% of the sample, which has approximately 86,000 clones, more than 65% seen once. Sequencing input: PBMCs. The source is a man in his 60s in good health and CMV-seronegative. The rearrangement uses TRBV2 and TRBJ2-1; D possibly corresponds to TRBD2 (6 bases). CDR3 sequence: CASTSIPGLLGNEQFF. As DNA, the CDR3 is TGTGCCAGCACCTCGATTCCGGGACTCCTCGGCAATGAGCAGTTCTTC. Combining the CDR3 with reference TRBV2 and TRBJ2-1 gives the whole variable domain EPEVTQTPSHQVTQMGQEVILRCVPISNHLYFYWYRQILGQKVEFLVSFYNNEISEKSEIFDDQFSVERPDGSNFTLKIRSTKLEDSAMYFCASTSIPGLLGNEQFFGPGTRLTVL.